This T cell receptor (beta chain) comes out of a study of blood T cell repertoires in COVID-19. Study at large: Specimens from acute and convalescent COVID-19 originated in the United States, Italy and Spain. The cDNA or gDNA used as material had been derived from T cells, B-cell-depleted T cells, or PBMCs.

Original handling: Nucleated cell number was recorded as an estimate derived from reference gene primer amplification. Clones were sequenced by immunoSEQ multiplex PCR, and TCRdb holds only the in-frame ones, with some missing. V and J calls and clone size are those listed in that table; D and trimming were worked out from the DNA. The sample consists of around 45,000 clones, about 83% of them appearing once. The CDR3 contains 15 residues. V was clipped by 6 bases and J by 3 bases; unmatched bases: 8. Per germline, CDR1 MDHEN and CDR2 SYDVKM. Sequencing was carried out using peripheral blood. This clonotype was obtained from a man at least 80 years old in a cohort sampled during active COVID-19. This chain connects TRBV28 to TRBJ2-3; 8 bases agree with TRBD2. CDR3 in amino acids: CASSSSGRMTDTQYF. The CDR3 bases are TGTGCCAGCAGCTCCAGCGGGAGAATGACAGATACGCAGTATTTT.